The 25 T cell receptor beta chains reported below all come from one sample, sequenced in a study of naive and memory T cell subsets. The study, taken as a whole, reports: Possibly reflecting memory cells re-expressing CD45RA, a few larger clonotypes occurred in naive repertoires, especially CD8.

Two oligonucleotides, mixed equimolar, formed the beta constant-region primer covering TRBC1 and TRBC2. The ligated cDNA underwent four PCR rounds using SP2 and nested alpha and beta constant-region primers. TCRdb reanalysed the UMI-ligation and nested PCR reads using MiXCR and keeps one entry per CDR3 protein. In the table there are about 160,000 distinct CDR3 sequences, 22% of which are singletons. These TCRs' antigens remain unknown. Sequencing used naive CD4+ T cells from blood. These receptors all come from a human donor in good health.

This clonotype was detected many times. The chain employs TRBV19 and TRBJ2-2; D remains unclear. CDR3 length: 14 amino acids. Trimming removed 7 bases at V and 7 bases at J, with 16 bases between. Per the germline V gene, CDR1 is LNHDA and CDR2 is SQIVND (reference sequence). CDR3 DNA sequence: TGTGCCAGTAAAGTGGGCACCACGGTCGGGGAGCTGTTTTTT. Its translation: CASKVGTTVGELFF. The complete variable domain, with remaining parts taken from reference TRBV19 and TRBJ2-2, reads DGGITQSPKYLFRKEGQNVTLSCEQNLNHDAMYWYRQDPGQGLRLIYYSQIVNDFQKGDIAEGYSVSREKKESFPLTVTSAQKNPTAFYLCASKVGTTVGELFFGEGSRLTVL.

V is TRBV5-1 and J is TRBJ1-4; the match to TRBD1 covers 8 bases. V lost 3 bases and J lost 4; bases outside the gene matches: 2. This CDR3 contains 14 residues. Germline CDR1 is SGHRS and CDR2 is YFSETQ. The CDR3 loop is CASSSGQVNEKLFF. For the CDR3, the DNA is TGCGCCAGCAGCTCGGGACAGGTTAATGAAAAACTGTTTTTT.

The gene calls are TRBV20-1 and TRBJ2-2, with D perhaps matching TRBD1 (5 bases). The CDR3 covers 13 residues. Per the germline V gene, CDR1 is DFQATT and CDR2 is SNEGSKA (reference sequence). Trimming left V 3 bases short and J 5 bases short, with 10 bases between. Here the CDR3 DNA reads TGCAGTGCTAGGCCCAGGGCAACCGGGGAGCTGTTTTTT. Translating gives CSARPRATGELFF.

V usage is TRBV20-1 and J usage is TRBJ2-1; 16 nucleotides match TRBD2. The CDR3 has 16 amino acids. Germline V gene data show CDR1 as DFQATT and CDR2 as SNEGSKA (reference sequence). The ends lost 2 bases at V and 10 bases at J; junction bases unmatched: 8. The CDR3 is CSARSGTSGRAFEQFF. DNA of the CDR3: TGCAGTGCTAGATCGGGGACTAGCGGGAGGGCCTTCGAGCAGTTCTTC.

The chain carries TRBV12-3 or TRBV12-4 and TRBJ1-2, with D maybe TRBD1 (5 bases). The CDR3 sequence is 14 residues long. V was clipped by 7 bases and J by 8 bases, with 20 bases between them. The CDR3 loop reads CASNSGPRAGGYTF. CDR3 in DNA: TGTGCCAGCAATTCGGGACCCCGGGCCGGCGGCTACACCTTC.

This chain links TRBV20-1 with TRBJ2-5, with D unresolved. V was pared by 0 bases and J by 2 bases, with 13 bases between. This CDR3 has 15 amino acids. Germline V CDR1 and CDR2: DFQATT, SNEGSKA (reference sequence). CDR3 protein: CSARDGRRGQETQYF. Here the CDR3 DNA reads TGCAGTGCTAGAGATGGGCGGAGAGGTCAAGAGACCCAGTACTTC.

A few counts support this clonotype. The chain employs TRBV9 and TRBJ1-5, with unresolved D. Germline CDR1 and CDR2: SGDLS and YYNGEE. Trimming removed 0 bases from V and 7 bases from J, with 8 bases in between. This CDR3 spans 13 amino acids. The CDR3 loop is CASSVGIDQPQHF. The CDR3 coding sequence is TGTGCCAGCAGCGTAGGTATAGACCAGCCCCAGCATTTT.

The rearrangement links TRBV2 to TRBJ2-5, with D possibly TRBD1 on 6 matching bases. Trimming pared 6 bases from V and 5 bases from J, leaving 19 bases between. The germline gives CDR1 SNHLY, CDR2 FYNNEI. The CDR3 is 15 amino acids. The CDR3 protein is CASSADSPRGETQYF. In DNA, the CDR3 is TGTGCCAGCAGCGCTGACAGTCCGAGGGGGGAGACCCAGTACTTC.

This chain connects TRBV28 to TRBJ2-7, with 11 nucleotides matching TRBD1. V was clipped by 6 bases and J by 5 bases; unmatched bases: 12. CDR3 length: 16 amino acids. Germline CDR1 and CDR2: MDHEN and SYDVKM. This chain's CDR3 is CASRTPGTGGFHEQYF. CDR3 in DNA: TGTGCCAGCAGGACACCTGGGACAGGGGGTTTCCACGAGCAGTACTTC.

The chain combines TRBV7-8 with TRBJ2-1; no clear D. CDR3 length: 13 amino acids. Per the germline V gene, CDR1 is SGHVS and CDR2 is FQNEAQ. The V end lost 1 base, the J end lost 5 bases, and 6 bases lay between the germline ends. The CDR3 nucleotides read TGTGCCAGCAGCTTAGGACGGCACAATGAGCAGTTCTTC. This translates into CASSLGRHNEQFF.

There are a few counts of this clonotype. The V and J genes are TRBV7-2 and TRBJ2-5, with D tentatively TRBD2 (5 bases). CDR1 and CDR2 (germline): SGHTA, FQGNSA. The CDR3 is 16 residues long. Deletions cut 0 bases from V and 2 bases from J, with 13 bases between. The CDR3 region has the DNA TGTGCCAGCAGCTTAGCGTTTAGCCGGGGACAAGAGACCCAGTACTTC. Its translation is CASSLAFSRGQETQYF.

The rearrangement uses TRBV27 and TRBJ1-1, with D uncertain. CDR3 length: 12 amino acids. Germline V lookup: CDR1 MNHEY, CDR2 SMNVEV (reference sequence). The ends were cut back, 5 bases at V and 11 bases at J, with 15 bases in the middle. CDR3 DNA sequence: TGTGCCAGCAGTCGAGACCGAATGAAGGCTTTCTTT. Encoded protein: CASSRDRMKAFF.

V gene TRBV7-2 combines with J gene TRBJ2-6; D call uncertain. This CDR3 comprises 16 residues. V gave up 6 bases and J gave up 4 bases, with 16 bases separating them. Germline V gene lookup returns CDR1 SGHTA and CDR2 FQGNSA. CDR3 region: CASRHNVHSGANVLTF. As DNA, the CDR3 is TGTGCCAGCAGACATAACGTGCACTCCGGGGCCAACGTCCTGACTTTC. Full variable domain (rest looked up from reference TRBV7-2 and TRBJ2-6): GAGVSQSPSNKVTEKGKDVELRCDPISGHTALYWYRQSLGQGLEFLIYFQGNSAPDKSGLPSDRFSAERTGGSVSTLTIQRTQQEDSAVYLCASRHNVHSGANVLTFGAGSRLTVL.

CDR3 loop: CASGLLREQFF. CDR3 DNA: TGTGCCAGCGGATTGTTACGAGAGCAGTTCTTC. The chain recombines TRBV28 with TRBJ2-1; D is uncertain. The germline CDR1 and CDR2 sequences are MDHEN and SYDVKM. The CDR3 spans 11 residues. V lost 8 bases and J lost 10, with 12 bases in between.

This sequence joins TRBV4-3 and TRBJ1-6; 9 nucleotides agree with TRBD1. CDR1 is LGHNA, CDR2 YSLEER, per germline. With 0 bases clipped from V and 3 bases from J, the junction kept 21 bases outside the gene matches. This CDR3 spans 23 amino acids. The CDR3 loop reads CASSQDGLSGTGNVFSYNSPLHF. The CDR3 nucleotides read TGCGCCAGCAGCCAAGACGGACTTTCCGGGACAGGGAATGTATTTAGCTATAATTCACCCCTCCACTTT.

In its sample, this clonotype was seen a few times. The J gene is TRBJ2-5, the V gene TRBV10-3; 7 bases agree with TRBD1. Trimming at V came to 8 bases and at J to 1 base, leaving 7 bases not matched to a gene. In germline, CDR1 is ENHRY, CDR2 SYGVKD. This CDR3 is 14 amino acids long. CDR3 nucleotide sequence: TGTGCCATCCGGGCAGGGGGTGCCCAAGAGACCCAGTACTTC. It is translated as CAIRAGGAQETQYF.

V is TRBV28 and J is TRBJ2-3, with D unclear. CDR1 is MDHEN and CDR2 is SYDVKM in the germline V gene. The germline V and J ends were trimmed by 5 bases and 0 bases, with 15 bases remaining between them. This CDR3 is built from 16 residues. CDR3 in amino acids: CASSPPTFLSTDTQYF. CDR3 DNA sequence: TGTGCCAGCAGTCCCCCAACTTTCCTGAGCACAGATACGCAGTATTTT.

This clonotype appeared a few times. The chain is built from TRBV30 and TRBJ1-5, with D unclear. Germline CDR1 GTSNPN, CDR2 SVGIG (reference sequence). V was clipped by 1 base and J by 1 base, with 14 bases between them. The CDR3 runs to 16 residues. In DNA form, the CDR3 reads TGTGCCTGGAGTGGACCATCGGGGTACAGCAATCAGCCCCAGCATTTT. It translates to CAWSGPSGYSNQPQHF.

This clonotype was seen repeatedly, ten times or more. This sequence joins TRBV29-1 and TRBJ2-7; TRBD2 matches at 10 bases. The V gene's germline CDR1 is SQVTM and CDR2 ANQGSEA. CDR3 length: 13 residues. V shed 3 bases, J shed 4 bases, and the junction held 3 bases outside the gene matches. The CDR3 region has the DNA TGCAGCGTTGAGACGGGACTAGCGTACGAGCAGTACTTC. It encodes CSVETGLAYEQYF.

In this sample, this clonotype turned up a few times. The V and J genes are TRBV6-6 and TRBJ2-3; the D gene is possibly TRBD1 (7 bases). With 8 bases removed from V and 2 bases from J, the gap between germline ends came to 14 bases. CDR1 MNHNY and CDR2 SVGAGI come from the germline V gene (reference sequence). The CDR3 totals 14 residues. Here the CDR3 reads CASGQGGPTDTQYF. For the CDR3, the DNA is TGTGCCAGCGGTCAGGGGGGACCCACAGATACGCAGTATTTT.

The V call is TRBV6-5, the J call TRBJ2-7; 8 bases line up with TRBD1. This CDR3 comprises 15 residues. The V and J ends lost 6 bases and 2 bases, in that order; junction bases with no gene match: 9. Looked up from germline, CDR1 is MNHEY and CDR2 is SVGAGI. CDR3 protein: CASRPDRGGPYEQYF. The CDR3 DNA follows: TGTGCCAGCAGACCCGACAGGGGTGGACCCTACGAGCAGTACTTC.

This clonotype has just a few counts. The rearrangement uses TRBV3-1 and TRBJ2-5; no clear D gene. This CDR3 is 15 amino acids long. The germline V gene has CDR1 LGHDT and CDR2 YNNKEL (reference sequence). The V end lost 4 bases, the J end lost 2 bases, and 14 bases lay between the germline ends. DNA for the CDR3: TGTGCCAGCAGCCCCCGACAAGACCGACAAGAGACCCAGTACTTC. Protein product: CASSPRQDRQETQYF.

This clonotype has just one count. V and J are TRBV5-6 and TRBJ2-7; 9 nucleotides line up with TRBD1. After removal of 1 base from V and 4 bases from J, the junction contained 3 bases not matched to a gene. This CDR3 is 14 amino acids long. The germline CDR1 and CDR2 sequences are SGHDT and YYEEEE. CDR3 in amino acids: CASSLTGGRYEQYF. CDR3 in DNA: TGTGCCAGCAGCTTGACAGGGGGCCGGTACGAGCAGTACTTC.

This clonotype was seen only a few times. This chain joins TRBV20-1 and TRBJ2-3, with TRBD2 identical over 9 bases. The CDR3 is made up of 17 amino acids. V shed 3 bases, J shed 4 bases, and the junction held 14 bases outside the gene matches. Germline V CDR1 and CDR2: DFQATT, SNEGSKA (reference sequence). The CDR3 nucleotides are TGCAGTGCTAGGGGTCGTGAGCGCGGGGGGGGTGCAGATACGCAGTATTTT. It translates to CSARGRERGGGADTQYF.

The chain combines TRBV2 with TRBJ2-3; 10 nucleotides match TRBD2. V trimming: 2 bases; J trimming: 2 bases; junction bases outside the gene matches: 4. The CDR3 length is 16 residues. Germline V gene lookup returns CDR1 SNHLY and CDR2 FYNNEI. The DNA of the CDR3 is TGTGCCAGCAGTGAACCCGGACTAGCGGTCACAGATACGCAGTATTTT. Amino acids: CASSEPGLAVTDTQYF. The variable domain in full, with the rest retrieved from reference TRBV2 and TRBJ2-3, is EPEVTQTPSHQVTQMGQEVILRCVPISNHLYFYWYRQILGQKVEFLVSFYNNEISEKSEIFDDQFSVERPDGSNFTLKIRSTKLEDSAMYFCASSEPGLAVTDTQYFGPGTRLTVL.